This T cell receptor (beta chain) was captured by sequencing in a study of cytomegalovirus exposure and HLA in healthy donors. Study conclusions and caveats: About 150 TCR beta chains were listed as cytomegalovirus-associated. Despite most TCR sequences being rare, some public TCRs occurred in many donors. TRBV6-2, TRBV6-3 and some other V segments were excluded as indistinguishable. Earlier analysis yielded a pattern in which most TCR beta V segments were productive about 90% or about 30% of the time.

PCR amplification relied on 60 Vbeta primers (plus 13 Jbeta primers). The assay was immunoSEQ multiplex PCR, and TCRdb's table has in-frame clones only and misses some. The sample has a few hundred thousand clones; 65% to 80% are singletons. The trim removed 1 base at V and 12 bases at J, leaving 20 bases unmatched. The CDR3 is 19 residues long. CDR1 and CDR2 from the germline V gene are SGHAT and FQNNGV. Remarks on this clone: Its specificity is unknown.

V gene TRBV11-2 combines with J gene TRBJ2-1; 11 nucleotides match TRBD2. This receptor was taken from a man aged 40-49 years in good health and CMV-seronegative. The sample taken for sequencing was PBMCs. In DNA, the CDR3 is TGTGCCAGCAGCTTAGTTTCAGGGCTAGCGGGAGGAGGGTGGGCGTTGCAGTTCTTC. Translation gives CASSLVSGLAGGGWALQFF.